These 20 T cell receptor beta chains share one sample of origin, sequenced in a study. TCRdb reprocessed the RT-PCR reads with MiXCR, giving one entry per CDR3 protein. The sample shows about 700,000 distinct CDR3 sequences, 13% to 15% of them seen only once. Sequencing was done on a sample of memory CD4+ T cells from blood. The source of these receptors is a female donor in good health, serving as a healthy control.

This clonotype was counted at least ten times. The chain couples TRBV20-1 to TRBJ1-5; possibly TRBD1 for D (5 bases). With 8 bases removed from V and 6 bases from J, the gap between germline ends came to 14 bases. The CDR3 runs to 12 residues. Germline CDR1 DFQATT, CDR2 SNEGSKA (reference sequence). The CDR3 bases are TGCAGTATGGGAACAGGTAGTCAGCCCCAGCATTTT. It is translated as CSMGTGSQPQHF.

This clonotype was counted at least ten times. The chain joins TRBV13 to TRBJ2-1; perhaps TRBD2 as D (5 bases). Germline CDR1 reads PRHDT; CDR2 reads FYEKMQ (reference sequence). The germline V and J ends were trimmed by 5 bases and 0 bases, with 14 bases remaining between them. The CDR3 runs to 16 residues. CDR3 coding DNA: TGTGCCAGCAGCCTTCTAACGGGAACCTCCTACAATGAGCAGTTCTTC. Protein: CASSLLTGTSYNEQFF.

This clonotype was observed at least ten times. The rearrangement links TRBV6-5 to TRBJ2-3; no firm D call. Germline V gene data show CDR1 as MNHEY and CDR2 as SVGAGI. Trimming took 2 bases from V and 5 from J, leaving 11 bases between them. The CDR3 loop spans 14 amino acids. DNA for the CDR3: TGTGCCAGCAGTTACAACCAGAAGAAAGATACGCAGTATTTT. This encodes CASSYNQKKDTQYF.

The chain employs TRBV25-1 and TRBJ2-7; D gene ambiguous. Germline CDR1 and CDR2: MGHDK and SYGVNS. The V gene lost 4 bases and the J gene lost 2 bases, with 15 bases spanning the gap. The CDR3 contains 15 residues. As DNA, the CDR3 is TGTGCCAGCAGTGGGTCCCCTCCCCGGACCTACGAGCAGTACTTC. It encodes CASSGSPPRTYEQYF.

The sample holds many counts of this clonotype. This chain links TRBV6-1 with TRBJ2-1; D gene ambiguous. This CDR3 has 13 residues. Germline-derived CDR1 and CDR2 are MNHNS and SASEGT. V lost 0 bases and J 6 bases, leaving 6 bases between the germline ends. The CDR3, as DNA: TGTGCCAGCAGTGAAGCTAGCTTCAATGAGCAGTTCTTC. Protein sequence: CASSEASFNEQFF.

V and J are TRBV10-3 and TRBJ2-1, with 10 bases matching TRBD1. The germline V gene has CDR1 ENHRY and CDR2 SYGVKD. With V trimmed by 7 bases and J by 9 bases, 15 bases remained unmatched. This CDR3 has 16 residues. The CDR3 is CAITRAGQGSPGEQFF. The CDR3 nucleotides are TGTGCCATCACCAGGGCGGGACAGGGGTCTCCGGGTGAGCAGTTCTTC.

The table lists this clonotype with many counts. This rearrangement joins TRBV12-3 or TRBV12-4 to TRBJ1-2, with D uncertain. V lost 3 bases to trimming and J lost 6 bases, with 11 bases between them. There are 13 residues in the CDR3. DNA for the CDR3: TGTGCCAGCAGTTTTAACGGGGAGGATGGCTACACCTTC. Translating gives CASSFNGEDGYTF.

Remarks on this clonotype: The germline gene is not matched at one end of the junction; a read error may be the cause. The genes are TRBV7-2 and TRBJ2-3; no firm D call. Germline loops: CDR1 SGHTA, CDR2 FQGNSA. The CDR3 totals 13 residues. Here the CDR3 DNA reads TGTGCCAGCAGCTTAGGGGTCACAGATACGCGGTATTTT. Encoded protein: CASSLGVTDTRYF.

This clonotype was counted only a few times. The chain has TRBV6-5 and TRBJ2-7; perhaps D is TRBD1 or TRBD2 (6 bases each). Between the trimmed V and J ends, which lost 5 bases and 0 bases, there was a span of 8 bases. The CDR3 is 13 residues long. Per the germline V gene, CDR1 is MNHEY and CDR2 is SVGAGI. CDR3 amino acids: CASSRGHSYEQYF. CDR3 sequence (DNA): TGTGCCAGCAGTCGGGGGCACTCCTACGAGCAGTACTTC.

Many counts were recorded for this clonotype. The chain couples TRBV20-1 to TRBJ2-3; a weak D match, TRBD2 (6 bases). The germline V gene encodes CDR1 DFQATT and CDR2 SNEGSKA (reference sequence). V lost 5 bases, J lost 1 base, and 13 bases lay in between. The CDR3 length is 14 residues. The CDR3 DNA sequence: TGCAGTGCTCAGAGGGGACTCCGCACAGATACGCAGTATTTT. Amino acids: CSAQRGLRTDTQYF.

This clonotype has a count of ten or more. V and J are TRBV5-1 and TRBJ1-1; 8 bases are a match to TRBD1. CDR1 SGHRS and CDR2 YFSETQ come from the germline V gene. V shed 7 bases, J shed 1 base, and the junction held 6 bases outside the gene matches. This CDR3 region has 14 residues. The CDR3: CASGQGTPNTEAFF. The CDR3 DNA reads as TGCGCCAGCGGACAGGGTACCCCGAACACTGAAGCTTTCTTT.

This clonotype was found many times. The rearrangement joins TRBV6-5 to TRBJ1-2; D not resolved. Germline values: CDR1 MNHEY, CDR2 SVGAGI. The V gene lost 2 bases and the J gene lost 4 bases, with 14 bases spanning the gap. This CDR3 is built from 15 residues. The CDR3, as DNA: TGTGCCAGCAGTTACGACGTGAGGGCCTTCTATGGCTACACCTTC. Its protein product is CASSYDVRAFYGYTF.

This clonotype has ten or more counts. The chain uses TRBV5-6 and TRBJ1-5; tentative D call: TRBD1 (5 bases). Between the trimmed V and J ends, which lost 4 bases and 4 bases, there was a span of 18 bases. The CDR3 extends over 16 amino acids. The germline V gene encodes CDR1 SGHDT and CDR2 YYEEEE. CDR3 nucleotide sequence: TGTGCCAGCAGCCGCAGGGTGGGGCTAGGAAATCAGCCCCAGCATTTT. It codes for CASSRRVGLGNQPQHF. The whole variable domain, remainder taken from reference TRBV5-6 and TRBJ1-5, is DAGVTQSPTHLIKTRGQQVTLRCSPKSGHDTVSWYQQALGQGPQFIFQYYEEEERQRGNFPDRFSGHQFPNYSSELNVNALLLGDSALYLCASSRRVGLGNQPQHFGDGTRLSIL.

This clonotype has a count of ten or more. The CDR3 sequence is CATSPHPGVAETQYF. DNA of the CDR3: TGTGCCACCAGTCCCCACCCAGGGGTAGCTGAGACCCAGTACTTC. The rearrangement joins TRBV15 to TRBJ2-5; possibly TRBD1 for D (6 bases). V shed 6 bases and J shed 5 bases, with 19 bases lying between them. This CDR3 is 15 amino acids long. Germline V lookup: CDR1 LNHNV, CDR2 YYDKDF (reference sequence).

The V and J genes are TRBV12-3 or TRBV12-4 and TRBJ1-3, with 9 bases identical to TRBD1. The CDR3 runs to 17 residues. The junction had 9 bases not matched to a gene; V was cut back by 3 bases and J by 3 bases. CDR3 sequence: CASSFSLNRGHGNTIYF. For the CDR3, the DNA is TGTGCCAGCAGTTTCTCTTTAAACAGGGGGCATGGAAACACCATATATTTT.

At least ten counts were recorded for this clonotype. This chain links TRBV12-3 or TRBV12-4 with TRBJ1-4; TRBD1 might be the D (5 bases). V lost 4 bases to trimming and J lost 8 bases, with 11 bases between them. The CDR3 is made up of 13 amino acids. CDR3 DNA: TGTGCCAGCAGTTACCAGGGCGACGAAAAACTGTTTTTT. This encodes CASSYQGDEKLFF.

This clonotype has just a few counts. This chain links TRBV6-1 with TRBJ1-2; D remains ambiguous. Per the germline V gene, CDR1 is MNHNS and CDR2 is SASEGT. The CDR3 has 14 residues. V was shortened by 1 base and J by 9 bases, with 15 bases between the two germline ends. The CDR3 nucleotides read TGTGCCAGCAGTGAAGTAGTGGCCGATCGGAGCTACACCTTC. It codes for CASSEVVADRSYTF.

This clonotype has more than one count but fewer than ten. The chain employs TRBV12-3 or TRBV12-4 and TRBJ1-1, with D unresolved. The CDR3 has 13 amino acids. V lost 1 base to trimming and J lost 9 bases, with 12 bases between them. As DNA, the CDR3 is TGTGCCAGCAGTTTAGGGTATGGGTCTCAAGCTTTCTTT. It codes for CASSLGYGSQAFF.

The gene calls are TRBV27 and TRBJ2-2, with D possibly TRBD1 on 5 matching bases. This CDR3 spans 15 amino acids. Trimming took off 3 bases at V and 1 base at J, with 9 bases between the two ends. The germline gives CDR1 MNHEY, CDR2 SMNVEV (reference sequence). The CDR3 DNA reads TGTGCCAGCAGTTTTCCCGACAGGAACACCGGGGAGCTGTTTTTT. This gives the protein CASSFPDRNTGELFF.

This chain links TRBV7-2 with TRBJ1-3, with D perhaps matching TRBD1 (6 bases). The CDR3 length is 14 residues. CDR1 is SGHTA, CDR2 FQGNSA, per germline. V was pared by 5 bases and J by 4 bases, with 12 bases between. CDR3 in DNA: TGTGCCAGCAGCCCCCAGGGGTACGGAAACACCATATATTTT. This gives the protein CASSPQGYGNTIYF.